This TCR beta chain emerged from a study of T cells expressing NK-cell markers. For this clonotype: The antigen is not known.

From germline, CDR1 is MDHEN and CDR2 SYDVKM. The length of the CDR3 is 16 residues. General study points: The dominant NKG2C+ clonotypes represented about 1.0-7.5% of CD8+ T cells in over 5 donors.

Synthesis of TCR beta cDNA relied on 5'RACE template switching carrying UMIs. No DNA is given; TCRdb re-called the 5' RACE reads and lists each CDR3 protein once. The sample's table shows about 550,000 distinct CDR3 sequences. The specimen was blood T cells: a sorted CD56 or NKG2C T cell subset, CD4+ or CD8+ T cells, or bulk PBMC T cells (not recorded which). The TCR sequence derives from a man between 18 and 35 years old in good health. The V gene is TRBV28, the J gene TRBJ2-7; TCRdb's D gene call, TRBD2, goes unchecked for lack of DNA. CDR3 residues: CASSFGIAGSAYEQYF.